A single T cell receptor beta chain is shown here with its context. Its cognate antigen is unknown. The junction had 1 base not matched to a gene; V was cut back by 0 bases and J by 4 bases. Per the germline V gene, CDR1 is SGHRS and CDR2 is YFSETQ. The CDR3 spans 14 residues. This sample was included in a study of beta chain features in type 1 diabetes. Looking at the study overall: Cells sorted and examined across all samples totaled 90 million to 120 million. Study-level findings and limits: There was a moderate but significant shortening of TCRB CDR3s in all four CD4+ subsets of Type 1 diabetes patients.

As every portion of the isolated RNA was reverse transcribed, the sequencing read expressed TCRB transcripts. The protocol was immunoSEQ multiplex PCR, while the TCRdb copy is restricted to in-frame clones and leaves out a portion. The table lists 250,000 to 300,000 clones, roughly an eighth of them singletons, with more than 0.015% in the top ten. Sequences were obtained from naive CD4+ T cells from blood. The chain recombines TRBV5-1 with TRBJ2-3; TRBD1 matches at 8 bases. The TCR was taken from a man aged 25-40 years with type 1 diabetes. The CDR3 region has the DNA TGCGCCAGCAGCTTGGCACAGGGGGCAGATACGCAGTATTTT. Encoded protein: CASSLAQGADTQYF.